Sequencing of this TCR beta chain was carried out in a study of vaccination and CD4 T cells after COVID-19. At the level of the study: Convalescents were six males and four females, two of them Hispanic. Post-vaccination specimens were collected at a median of about 68 days following dose two (range 14 to 241).

With the Oncomine TCR Beta short-read assay, DNA from cultured CD4+ T cells was sequenced. Genomic DNA was drawn out of CD4+ T cells grown in culture. MiXCR was run by TCRdb on the PCR reads, yielding one entry per CDR3 protein. This repertoire shows 4,000 to 6,000 distinct CDR3 sequences, around 40% found once; its top ten account for 30% to 35%. V was shortened by 4 bases and J by 2 bases, with 11 bases between the two germline ends. Germline CDR1 GTSNPN, CDR2 SVGIG (reference sequence). This CDR3 has 13 residues. Worth noting for this clonotype: Its antigen is not identified.

As to treatment: roughly 10-day PBMC culture with coronavirus spike peptide pools or control peptides (ViraFEST assay). Cells were cultured for around ten days, and then CD4+ T cells were isolated by negative selection. Material: CD4+ T cells from blood, cultured in vitro. The chain joins TRBV30 to TRBJ1-2; unclear D gene. This TCR was recovered from a human donor who had recovered from COVID-19. The CDR3 region has the DNA TGTGCCTGGAAAGCGGGTTGGAACTATGGCTACACCTTC. Encoded protein: CAWKAGWNYGYTF.